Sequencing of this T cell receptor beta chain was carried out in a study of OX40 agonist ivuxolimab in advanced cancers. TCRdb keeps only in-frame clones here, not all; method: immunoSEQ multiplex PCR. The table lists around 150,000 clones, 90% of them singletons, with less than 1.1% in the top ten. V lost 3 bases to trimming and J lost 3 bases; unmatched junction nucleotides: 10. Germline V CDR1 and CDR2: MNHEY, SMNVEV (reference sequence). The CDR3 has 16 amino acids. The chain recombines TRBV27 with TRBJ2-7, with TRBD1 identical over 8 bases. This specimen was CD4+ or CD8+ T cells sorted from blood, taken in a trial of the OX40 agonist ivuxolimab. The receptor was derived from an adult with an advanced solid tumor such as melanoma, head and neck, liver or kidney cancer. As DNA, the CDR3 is TGTGCCAGCAGTTTTCTGGGCGGACAGGGTTTCTACGAGCAGTACTTC. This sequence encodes CASSFLGGQGFYEQYF.